Following are 21 T cell receptor beta chains from one sample sequenced in a study of T cells in Graves' hyperthyroidism and ophthalmopathy (dated by TCRdb to between 2018 and 2021). Library prep was done by multiplex PCR. The sequencer was an Illumina HiSeq 2000. Amplification of TCR beta CDR3 regions was carried out from RNA transcripts. The TCR CDR3 was subjected to a first round of RT-PCR using the HTBI primer set and the Qiagen OneStep RT-PCR kit. Clones were called with MiXCR by TCRdb after fastp trimmed the public reads at Q25, and only in-frame beta chains were retained. Records with the same CDR3 protein are collapsed into one entry carrying the most frequent genes and DNA. The sample has more than 500,000 distinct CDR3 sequences on record, roughly 14% of them singletons. The top ten hold about 4% of the sample. Input material: blood. The receptor source for this set is a woman in her thirties or forties with Graves' ophthalmopathy.

This clonotype came up a few times. The genes are TRBV28 and TRBJ2-3; 9 bases align to TRBD1. From germline, CDR1 is MDHEN and CDR2 SYDVKM. This CDR3 has 15 amino acids. The V segment lost 7 bases and the J segment 6 bases; nucleotides outside the gene matches: 11. CDR3 residues: CASTGRGQGYDTQYF. For the CDR3, the DNA is TGTGCCAGCACCGGGCGGGGACAGGGTTACGATACGCAGTATTTT. The whole variable domain, filled in from reference TRBV28 and TRBJ2-3, reads DVKVTQSSRYLVKRTGEKVFLECVQDMDHENMFWYRQDPGLGLRLIYFSYDVKMKEKGDIPEGYSVSREKKERFSLILESASTNQTSMYLCASTGRGQGYDTQYFGPGTRLTVL.

This clonotype has at least ten counts. The chain combines TRBV6-1 with TRBJ2-2; tentatively, D is TRBD1 (6 bases). Trimming removed 8 bases from V and 4 bases from J, with 14 bases in between. Per germline, CDR1 MNHNS and CDR2 SASEGT. This CDR3 is 14 amino acids long. DNA of the CDR3: TGTGCCAGCCACAGGGCGTTAGGCACCGGGGAGCTGTTTTTT. It codes for CASHRALGTGELFF.

This clonotype appeared many times. The chain uses TRBV12-5 and TRBJ2-5; TRBD1 aligns across 11 bases. The germline V gene encodes CDR1 LGHNT and CDR2 FRNRAP. V dropped 6 bases and J dropped 4; count of bases not matched to a gene: 16. CDR3 length equals 18 residues. CDR3 sequence reads: CASGPEYRDRGCRETQYF. DNA of the CDR3: TGTGCTAGTGGCCCCGAGTACCGGGACAGGGGGTGCAGAGAGACCCAGTACTTC.

The chain joins TRBV20-1 to TRBJ1-1; D is perhaps TRBD1 (6 bases). Looked up from germline, CDR1 is DFQATT and CDR2 is SNEGSKA (reference sequence). V lost 6 bases to trimming and J lost 3 bases, with 14 bases between them. This CDR3 is built from 13 residues. The CDR3 protein is CSATGTPYTEAFF. CDR3 DNA sequence: TGCAGTGCCACCGGGACACCTTACACTGAAGCTTTCTTT.

The chain carries TRBV12-3 or TRBV12-4 and TRBJ2-6; D possibly corresponds to TRBD2 (5 bases). Trimming left V 6 bases short and J 0 bases short, with 18 bases between. The CDR3 loop spans 18 amino acids. The CDR3 DNA reads as TGTGCCAGCAGCGCCCGGGGTAGGGCTAACTCTGGGGCCAACGTCCTGACTTTC. Translation: CASSARGRANSGANVLTF.

This clonotype appeared many times. The chain recombines TRBV6-1 with TRBJ1-5; no definite D call. Germline V gene sequence: CDR1 MNHNS, CDR2 SASEGT. This CDR3 region has 13 residues. The V end was cut by 6 bases, the J end by 2 bases, with 8 bases between. In DNA form, the CDR3 reads TGTGCCAGCAGGGGGTCTGGCAATCAGCCCCAGCATTTT. This sequence encodes CASRGSGNQPQHF.

Many counts were recorded for this clonotype. The V call is TRBV7-2, the J call TRBJ2-2, with 7 bases matching TRBD2. From germline, CDR1 is SGHTA and CDR2 FQGNSA. V lost 5 bases to trimming and J lost 4 bases; unmatched junction nucleotides: 7. This CDR3 is built from 15 residues. The CDR3 DNA reads as TGTGCCAGCAGCCTTACTAGCGAACTCACCGGGGAGCTGTTTTTT. Its translation: CASSLTSELTGELFF.

This clonotype was observed many times. V and J are TRBV12-5 and TRBJ1-1, with D possibly TRBD1 on 5 matching bases. CDR1 is LGHNT and CDR2 is FRNRAP in the germline V gene. V was pared by 4 bases and J by 1 base, with 25 bases between. The CDR3 runs to 19 residues. CDR3 bases: TGTGCTAGTGGTTCCCGACGCACCCCTCTGACAGAGACGAACACTGAAGCTTTCTTT. Residues: CASGSRRTPLTETNTEAFF.

The V call is TRBV16, the J call TRBJ1-1; possibly TRBD1 for D (5 bases). The germline V and J ends were trimmed by 1 base and 1 base, with 7 bases remaining between them. Germline CDR1 is KGHSY and CDR2 is FQNENV. This CDR3 is built from 14 residues. The CDR3 DNA is TGTGCCAGCAGCCAATTGGACAAGAACACTGAAGCTTTCTTT. Encoded protein: CASSQLDKNTEAFF.

The genes are TRBV28 and TRBJ2-2; either TRBD1 or TRBD2 may fit D (5 bases each). The CDR3 is 13 residues long. The ends were cut back, 7 bases at V and 6 bases at J, with 12 bases in the middle. The germline V gene has CDR1 MDHEN and CDR2 SYDVKM. This chain's CDR3 is CASKEGMPGELFF. CDR3 in DNA: TGTGCCAGCAAAGAGGGGATGCCCGGGGAGCTGTTTTTT.

This clonotype has ten or more counts. The chain combines TRBV7-9 with TRBJ2-7; 8 bases agree with TRBD1. The CDR3 is 14 residues long. CDR1 is SEHNR, CDR2 FQNEAQ, per germline (reference sequence). J gave up 4 bases and V 4 bases, and 6 bases lay outside the gene matches. The CDR3 spells CASSSQGAFYEQYF. In DNA form, the CDR3 reads TGTGCCAGCAGCTCTCAGGGGGCGTTTTACGAGCAGTACTTC. The variable domain in full, completed from reference TRBV7-9 and TRBJ2-7, reads DTGVSQNPRHKITKRGQNVTFRCDPISEHNRLYWYRQTLGQGPEFLTYFQNEAQLEKSRLLSDRFSAERPKGSFSTLEIQRTEQGDSAMYLCASSSQGAFYEQYFGPGTRLTVT.

This clonotype turned up a few times. The chain combines TRBV12-3 or TRBV12-4 with TRBJ2-5; a weak D match, TRBD2 (5 bases). The CDR3 is 14 amino acids. Trimming stripped 8 bases from V and 1 base from J, with 14 bases between. The CDR3 DNA reads TGTGCCAGCGGCCTACGGAGGCGCCAAGAGACCCAGTACTTC. Translating it yields CASGLRRRQETQYF.

This clonotype was counted many times. The CDR3 reads CATRDEDTEAFF. The CDR3 region has the DNA TGTGCCACCAGAGATGAGGACACTGAAGCTTTCTTT. V usage is TRBV24-1 and J usage is TRBJ1-1; D not resolved. The CDR3 is 12 amino acids. Germline CDR1 KGHDR, CDR2 SFDVKD. Trimming took 7 bases from V and 3 from J, leaving 8 bases between them.

This clonotype has at least ten counts. The CDR3 here is CAWRANTEAFF. CDR3 DNA sequence: TGTGCCTGGAGGGCGAACACTGAAGCTTTCTTT. The rearrangement uses TRBV30 and TRBJ1-1; D call uncertain. This CDR3 spans 11 amino acids. CDR1 and CDR2 (germline): GTSNPN, SVGIG (reference sequence). The ends were cut back, 3 bases at V and 1 base at J, with 3 bases in the middle.

The chain employs TRBV6-5 and TRBJ2-7, with 7 bases lining up with TRBD2. CDR3 length: 15 residues. Trimming at V came to 5 bases and at J to 3 bases, leaving 10 bases not matched to a gene. Germline V gives CDR1 MNHEY, CDR2 SVGAGI. This CDR3 reads CASSPAGDLGYEQYF. The CDR3 region has the DNA TGTGCCAGCAGTCCCGCGGGGGACTTGGGCTACGAGCAGTACTTC.

The genes are TRBV7-3 and TRBJ2-5; no firm D call. This CDR3 has 15 residues. Germline V gives CDR1 SGHTA, CDR2 FQGTGA. With 2 bases removed from V and 0 bases from J, the gap between germline ends came to 10 bases. The CDR3 DNA sequence: TGTGCCAGCAGCTTAGTTGGCGGTTACCAAGAGACCCAGTACTTC. Translating gives CASSLVGGYQETQYF.

This clonotype was observed at least ten times. The gene calls are TRBV27 and TRBJ1-6; the match to TRBD1 covers 7 bases. J gave up 10 bases and V 4 bases, and 7 bases lay outside the gene matches. The CDR3 is 14 amino acids. The germline V gene encodes CDR1 MNHEY and CDR2 SMNVEV (reference sequence). The CDR3 nucleotides read TGTGCCAGCAGTTCCCAGGGGGGTTACTCACCCCTCCACTTT. Amino acid sequence: CASSSQGGYSPLHF.

The chain employs TRBV19 and TRBJ2-2; no clear D gene. V gave up 5 bases and J gave up 7 bases, with 20 bases separating them. The CDR3 length is 16 residues. Germline CDR1 LNHDA, CDR2 SQIVND (reference sequence). The chain's CDR3 is CASSPLFGQSSGELFF. CDR3 DNA: TGTGCCAGTAGTCCTCTGTTCGGGCAGTCAAGCGGGGAGCTGTTTTTT.

This clonotype was found many times. The J gene is TRBJ2-4, the V gene TRBV2; no clear D gene. The CDR3 consists of 13 residues. Trimming shortened V by 6 bases and J by 6 bases, and 12 bases separated the two germline ends. Germline V CDR1 and CDR2: SNHLY, FYNNEI. CDR3 sequence reads: CASSATPPNIQYF. As DNA, the CDR3 is TGTGCCAGCAGCGCGACACCGCCAAACATTCAGTACTTC.

The gene calls are TRBV7-6 and TRBJ2-7; 8 positions agree with TRBD1. Per germline, CDR1 SGHVS and CDR2 FNYEAQ. V trimming: 5 bases; J trimming: 1 base; junction bases outside the gene matches: 16. There are 18 residues in the CDR3. CDR3 sequence: CASSPRAGGAGHSYEQYF. The CDR3 DNA reads TGTGCCAGCAGCCCACGGGCAGGGGGCGCAGGCCATTCCTACGAGCAGTACTTC.

This clonotype was seen many times. The V and J genes are TRBV28 and TRBJ1-1; 7 bases align to TRBD1. Germline values: CDR1 MDHEN, CDR2 SYDVKM. The CDR3 consists of 14 residues. After removal of 3 bases from V and 8 bases from J, the junction contained 9 bases not matched to a gene. The CDR3 DNA follows: TGTGCCAGCAGTTTTTATACAGGGGCGGTGGAAGCTTTCTTT. It translates to CASSFYTGAVEAFF.